This T cell receptor beta chain was captured by sequencing in a study of T cells in Graves' hyperthyroidism and ophthalmopathy. The CDR3 is 13 residues long. Trimming shortened V by 7 bases and J by 7 bases, and 18 bases separated the two germline ends. Germline-derived CDR1 and CDR2 are GTSNPN and SVGIG (reference sequence). RNA transcripts served as the template for amplifying TCR beta CDR3 regions. Primed by the HTBI set, a first-round RT-PCR was run on the TCR CDR3. TCRdb recomputed calls from the multiplex PCR reads with MiXCR, one row per CDR3 protein. The table has fewer than 450,000 distinct CDR3 sequences, roughly a sixth seen once. In its sample, this clonotype was seen many times.

The chain carries TRBV30 and TRBJ2-3; D might be TRBD1 (6 bases). The receptor was derived from a woman aged 25 to 39 with Graves' hyperthyroidism that later progressed to Graves' ophthalmopathy. Sequencing was done on a sample of blood. In DNA, the CDR3 is TGTGCCTTGCTATCCCAGGGGATGAATACGCAGTATTTT. This codes for CALLSQGMNTQYF.